One and the same sample provided the 29 T cell receptor beta chains below, sequenced in a study of T-cell memory formation after mild COVID-19. TCRdb reprocessed the 5' RACE reads with MiXCR, giving one entry per CDR3 protein. The repertoire has about 110,000 distinct CDR3 sequences, about 18% of them found once; the top ten carry roughly 27%. The sample taken for sequencing was PBMCs or a T cell subset sorted from them (not recorded which). The receptors derive from an adult woman who had mild COVID-19 (a few samples of this study predate the infection). Cell type and time point are not known.

The J gene is TRBJ2-7, the V gene TRBV10-3; 8 bases match TRBD1. The trim removed 6 bases at V and 5 bases at J, leaving 3 bases unmatched. Germline V gives CDR1 ENHRY, CDR2 SYGVKD. This CDR3 spans 12 amino acids. The CDR3 region has the DNA TGTGCCATCAGGGACAGGGTCGACGAGCAGTACTTC. Protein: CAIRDRVDEQYF.

The chain couples TRBV9 to TRBJ1-1; TRBD1 might be the D (6 bases). Trimming took off 1 base at V and 1 base at J, with 11 bases between the two ends. The CDR3 extends over 15 amino acids. Germline CDR1 is SGDLS and CDR2 is YYNGEE. This CDR3 reads CASSVLATGNTEAFF. The CDR3 DNA is TGTGCCAGCAGCGTACTGGCGACAGGGAACACTGAAGCTTTCTTT.

V is TRBV5-6 and J is TRBJ2-5; D gene unclear. CDR1 SGHDT and CDR2 YYEEEE come from the germline V gene. V was pared by 0 bases and J by 0 bases, with 3 bases between. The CDR3 runs to 13 residues. The CDR3 region is CASSLDYQETQYF. In DNA, the CDR3 is TGTGCCAGCAGCTTGGATTACCAAGAGACCCAGTACTTC.

The chain uses TRBV5-6 and TRBJ2-7; 9 bases are a match to TRBD1. The trim removed 4 bases at V and 3 bases at J, leaving 5 bases unmatched. The CDR3 totals 14 residues. CDR1 and CDR2 (germline): SGHDT, YYEEEE. The CDR3 here is CASSGRDRVYEQYF. As DNA, the CDR3 is TGTGCCAGCAGCGGCCGGGACAGGGTCTACGAGCAGTACTTC.

This clonotype has just a few counts. CDR3 sequence reads: CATGLAGTDTQYF. CDR3 sequence (DNA): TGTGCCACGGGACTAGCCGGCACAGATACGCAGTATTTT. This chain joins TRBV19 and TRBJ2-3; 9 bases map to TRBD2. The CDR3 runs to 13 residues. CDR1 and CDR2 from the germline V gene are LNHDA and SQIVND (reference sequence). J lost 1 base, V lost 10 bases, and 3 bases had no gene match.

The gene calls are TRBV4-3 and TRBJ2-3; a weak D match, TRBD1 (5 bases). Germline V lookup: CDR1 LGHNA, CDR2 YSLEER. CDR3 length: 16 residues. V lost 0 bases and J lost 4, with 14 bases in between. The CDR3 bases are TGCGCCAGCAGCCAAGAAATAGGCCAGGGTGCAGATACGCAGTATTTT. Protein sequence: CASSQEIGQGADTQYF.

This clonotype qualifies as medium-sized. The chain has TRBV12-3 or TRBV12-4 and TRBJ2-7; D is unresolved. The CDR3 has 13 residues. V lost 3 bases to trimming and J lost 6 bases, with 12 bases between them. CDR3 coding DNA: TGTGCCAGCAGTTTCGGGTCTGGTGGCGAGCAGTACTTC. Encoded protein: CASSFGSGGEQYF.

On this clonotype itself: The junction departs from the called germline gene at one end, perhaps through a read error. The chain employs TRBV13 and TRBJ1-1, with D tentatively TRBD1 (5 bases). Germline-derived CDR1 and CDR2 are PRHDT and FYEKMQ (reference sequence). This CDR3 spans 11 amino acids. For the CDR3, the DNA is TGTGCCAGCAGCTTAGGCCTTGGGGGGGTCTTT. The encoded protein is CASSLGLGGVF. Looking up the rest from reference TRBV13 and TRBJ1-1 gives the full variable domain: AAGVIQSPRHLIKEKRETATLKCYPIPRHDTVYWYQQGPGQDPQFLISFYEKMQSDKGSIPDRFSAQQFSDYHSELNMSSLELGDSALYFCASSLGLGGVFGQGTRLTVV.

This clonotype has just a few counts. The genes are TRBV7-9 and TRBJ1-2; TRBD1 aligns across 9 bases. Trimming cost V 8 bases and J 2 bases; bases outside gene matches: 9. Germline V gene data show CDR1 as SEHNR and CDR2 as FQNEAQ (reference sequence). The CDR3 extends over 15 amino acids. CDR3 sequence: CASVPGDRVNYGYTF. Written as DNA, the CDR3 is TGTGCCAGCGTCCCCGGGGACAGGGTCAACTATGGCTACACCTTC.

This clonotype occurred a few times. The chain carries TRBV12-3 or TRBV12-4 and TRBJ1-2; 7 bases map to TRBD1. CDR3 length equals 15 residues. The V segment lost 8 bases and the J segment 2 bases; nucleotides outside the gene matches: 11. The CDR3 loop is CASYRQGDRNYGYTF. Here the CDR3 DNA reads TGTGCCAGCTATCGTCAGGGGGACAGAAACTATGGCTACACCTTC.

This clonotype appeared a few times. This chain joins TRBV4-1 and TRBJ2-3, with a tentative D call TRBD2 (6 bases). The CDR3 has 20 residues. Germline CDR1 and CDR2: MGHRA and YSYEKL. The V and J ends lost 0 bases and 4 bases respectively, with 26 bases between them. In nucleotides, the CDR3 is TGCGCCAGCAGCCAAGATCTTTCGTGGGGGGATCCCATCACTCCAGATACGCAGTATTTT. Translated, it gives CASSQDLSWGDPITPDTQYF.

This clonotype has more than one count but fewer than ten. This chain links TRBV7-9 with TRBJ2-5; the D is unclear. V lost 4 bases, J lost 4 bases, and 10 bases lay in between. Germline V gene data show CDR1 as SEHNR and CDR2 as FQNEAQ (reference sequence). The length of the CDR3 is 13 residues. The DNA of the CDR3 is TGTGCCAGCAGCTCCTCTCCTAGAGAGACCCAGTACTTC. It codes for CASSSSPRETQYF.

The V gene is TRBV13, the J gene TRBJ1-6; D is perhaps TRBD1 (6 bases). V gave up 5 bases and J gave up 13 bases, with 24 bases separating them. The length of the CDR3 is 16 residues. Germline V gene lookup returns CDR1 PRHDT and CDR2 FYEKMQ (reference sequence). The CDR3 here is CASSLQGLGPMAPLHF. Here the CDR3 DNA reads TGTGCCAGCAGCCTACAGGGTCTGGGTCCGATGGCGCCCCTCCACTTT.

The chain is built from TRBV4-3 and TRBJ2-7, with unresolved D. The germline gives CDR1 LGHNA, CDR2 YSLEER. The CDR3 contains 16 residues. V dropped 1 base and J dropped 4 bases, with 17 bases sitting between them. CDR3 region: CASSQGALGRGYEQYF. The CDR3 coding sequence is TGCGCCAGCAGCCAAGGGGCCTTGGGTAGAGGTTACGAGCAGTACTTC.

The rearrangement uses TRBV20-1 and TRBJ1-2, with D unresolved. CDR3 length: 8 amino acids. Germline-derived CDR1 and CDR2 are DFQATT and SNEGSKA (reference sequence). As DNA, the CDR3 is TGCAGGGTCCCTGGCTACACCTTC. Protein sequence: CRVPGYTF.

The chain carries TRBV4-1 and TRBJ1-1, with no clear D. The CDR3 extends over 13 amino acids. CDR1 MGHRA and CDR2 YSYEKL come from the germline V gene. Trimming left V 4 bases short and J 7 bases short, with 13 bases between. In DNA, the CDR3 is TGCGCCAGCAGCCGTTCGACGGCCCGTGAAGCTTTCTTT. Encoded protein: CASSRSTAREAFF.

This chain uses TRBV7-2 with TRBJ2-1, with a weak D call TRBD2 (7 bases). CDR1 and CDR2 (germline): SGHTA, FQGNSA. The CDR3 sequence is 14 residues long. V was trimmed by 8 bases and J by 2 bases, leaving 13 bases between them. DNA of the CDR3: TGTGCCAGCGAGGGGGGGACTCCCTACAATGAGCAGTTCTTC. Amino acid sequence: CASEGGTPYNEQFF.

This chain connects TRBV5-1 to TRBJ2-7; weak D call: TRBD1 (5 bases). Trimming took 3 bases from V and 7 from J, leaving 14 bases between them. This CDR3 has 13 residues. Germline CDR1 reads SGHRS; CDR2 reads YFSETQ. The CDR3 DNA reads as TGCGCCAGCAGCTCAGCAGGGTCTGGGGAGCAGTACTTC. Translation gives CASSSAGSGEQYF.

The rearrangement links TRBV2 to TRBJ2-2, with 7 positions matching TRBD2. This CDR3 contains 16 residues. From germline, CDR1 is SNHLY and CDR2 FYNNEI. Germline trimming cut 5 bases from V and 1 base from J; bases unmatched to any gene: 7. Written as DNA, the CDR3 is TGTGCCAGCAGTCCATCGGGGGGACGGAACACCGGGGAGCTGTTTTTT. It yields the protein CASSPSGGRNTGELFF.

This sequence joins TRBV12-5 and TRBJ2-2, with TRBD1 matching 11 bases. Germline trimming cut 2 bases from V and 3 bases from J; bases unmatched to any gene: 5. CDR3 size: 17 residues. From germline, CDR1 is LGHNT and CDR2 FRNRAP. DNA of the CDR3: TGTGCTAGTGGTTTGTCGGACAGGGGGCTGTACACCGGGGAGCTGTTTTTT. Translating it yields CASGLSDRGLYTGELFF.

To note about this clonotype: One end of the junction is discordant with germline, which a read error may explain. The chain recombines TRBV27 with TRBJ2-1; TRBD1 matches 8 bases. This CDR3 contains 18 residues. From germline, CDR1 is MNHEY and CDR2 SMNVEV (reference sequence). The CDR3, as DNA: TGTGCCAGCAGTCCCTCGGGATGGGGACAGGACTCCCACAATGAGCAGTTCTTC. This gives the protein CASSPSGWGQDSHNEQFF.

This clonotype was counted a few times. The CDR3 bases are TGCAGTGCTAGAGATAGGGGCATCAAAAACATTCAGTACTTC. Translation gives CSARDRGIKNIQYF. V is TRBV20-1 and J is TRBJ2-4, with a possible D match to TRBD1 (5 bases). Germline lookup yields CDR1 DFQATT and CDR2 SNEGSKA (reference sequence). V shed 0 bases and J shed 3 bases, with 9 bases lying between them. CDR3 size: 14 residues.

In this sample, this clonotype turned up many times. The chain couples TRBV29-1 to TRBJ2-5; D tentatively reads TRBD1 or TRBD2 (5 bases each). This CDR3 spans 14 amino acids. In germline, CDR1 is SQVTM, CDR2 ANQGSEA. Trimming cost V 3 bases and J 1 base, with 12 bases left between them. The CDR3 DNA is TGCAGCGTTGATGCCGGGGACCTCCAAGAGACCCAGTACTTC. Translated, it gives CSVDAGDLQETQYF.

V is TRBV30 and J is TRBJ2-7; D unresolved. The germline V and J ends were trimmed by 1 base and 5 bases, with 15 bases remaining between them. Germline V gives CDR1 GTSNPN, CDR2 SVGIG (reference sequence). The CDR3 runs 14 residues. CDR3 sequence (DNA): TGTGCCTGGAGTGCAACCCTCACAGTGAACGAGCAGTACTTC. Encoded protein: CAWSATLTVNEQYF.

V gene TRBV7-8 combines with J gene TRBJ1-5, with 9 bases matching TRBD1. CDR1 and CDR2 from the germline V gene are SGHVS and FQNEAQ. The length of the CDR3 is 14 residues. V shed 5 bases, J shed 6 bases, and the junction held 5 bases outside the gene matches. CDR3 nucleotides: TGTGCCAGCAGCGTACAGGGGGCGGGTCAGCCCCAGCATTTT. Amino acid sequence: CASSVQGAGQPQHF.

The chain has TRBV10-3 and TRBJ2-5; no clear D gene. This CDR3 is 14 amino acids long. CDR1 is ENHRY, CDR2 SYGVKD, per germline. V lost 2 bases to trimming and J lost 2 bases, with 9 bases between them. CDR3 DNA sequence: TGTGCCATCAGTGAGAGAACTCCTCAAGAGACCCAGTACTTC. It yields the protein CAISERTPQETQYF.

The V call is TRBV15, the J call TRBJ2-1, with 9 bases lining up with TRBD2. Germline V lookup: CDR1 LNHNV, CDR2 YYDKDF (reference sequence). CDR3 length: 14 amino acids. V lost 0 bases and J lost 7; bases outside the gene matches: 1. The CDR3 region is CATSRELAGNEQFF. The CDR3 bases are TGTGCCACCAGCAGAGAACTAGCGGGTAATGAGCAGTTCTTC.

At least ten counts were recorded for this clonotype. CDR3: CASSFGRGMGEQYF. The CDR3 DNA reads as TGTGCCAGCAGTTTTGGCAGGGGGATGGGCGAGCAGTACTTC. The genes are TRBV12-3 or TRBV12-4 and TRBJ2-7; 7 positions agree with TRBD1. Germline trimming cut 3 bases from V and 6 bases from J; bases unmatched to any gene: 8. The CDR3 is made up of 14 amino acids.

The CDR3 spells CASSPLGVEPQHF. The DNA for the CDR3 is TGTGCCAGCAGCCCACTGGGGGTGGAGCCCCAGCATTTT. The chain uses TRBV6-6 and TRBJ1-5; tentatively, D is TRBD1 (5 bases). CDR3 size: 13 residues. V lost 6 bases and J lost 8, with 14 bases in between. Germline CDR1 is MNHNY and CDR2 is SVGAGI (reference sequence).